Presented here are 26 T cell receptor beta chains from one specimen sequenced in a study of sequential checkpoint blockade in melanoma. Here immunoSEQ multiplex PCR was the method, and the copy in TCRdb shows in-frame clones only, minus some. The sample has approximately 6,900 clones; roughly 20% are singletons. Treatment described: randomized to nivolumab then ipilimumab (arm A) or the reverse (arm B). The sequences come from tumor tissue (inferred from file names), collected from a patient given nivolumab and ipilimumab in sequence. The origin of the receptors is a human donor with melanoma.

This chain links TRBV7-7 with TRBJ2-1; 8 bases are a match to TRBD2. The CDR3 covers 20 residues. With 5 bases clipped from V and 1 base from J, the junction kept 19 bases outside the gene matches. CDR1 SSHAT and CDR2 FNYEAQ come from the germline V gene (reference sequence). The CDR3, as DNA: TGTGCCAGCAGCCCTCGTGGTAGCGGGAACGAAAGAGGTTCCTACAATGAGCAGTTCTTC. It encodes CASSPRGSGNERGSYNEQFF.

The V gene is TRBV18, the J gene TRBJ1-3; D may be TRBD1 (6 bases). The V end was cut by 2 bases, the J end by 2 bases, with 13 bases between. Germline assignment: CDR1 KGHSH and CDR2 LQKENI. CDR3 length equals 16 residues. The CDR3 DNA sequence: TGTGCCAGCTCACCAGCCCCTCAGGGGACTGGAAACACCATATATTTT. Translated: CASSPAPQGTGNTIYF.

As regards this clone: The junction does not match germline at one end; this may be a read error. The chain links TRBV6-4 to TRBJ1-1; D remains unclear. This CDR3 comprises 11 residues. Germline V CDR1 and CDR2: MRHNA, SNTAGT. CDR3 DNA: TGTGCCATCAGTCGAGATACTGAAGCTTTCTTT. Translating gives CAISRDTEAFF.

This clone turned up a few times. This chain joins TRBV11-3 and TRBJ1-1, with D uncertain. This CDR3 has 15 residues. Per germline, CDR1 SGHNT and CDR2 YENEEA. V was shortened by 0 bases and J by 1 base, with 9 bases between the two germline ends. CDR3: CASSLERRANTEAFF. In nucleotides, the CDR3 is TGTGCCAGCAGCTTAGAGAGGCGAGCGAACACTGAAGCTTTCTTT.

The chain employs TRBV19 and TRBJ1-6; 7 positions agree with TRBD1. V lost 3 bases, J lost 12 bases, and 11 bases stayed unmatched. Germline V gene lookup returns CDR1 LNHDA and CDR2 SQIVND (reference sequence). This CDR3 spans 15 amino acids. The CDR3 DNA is TGTGCCAGTAGTATCTCTGGACAGGTAGTATTACCCCTCCACTTT. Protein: CASSISGQVVLPLHF.

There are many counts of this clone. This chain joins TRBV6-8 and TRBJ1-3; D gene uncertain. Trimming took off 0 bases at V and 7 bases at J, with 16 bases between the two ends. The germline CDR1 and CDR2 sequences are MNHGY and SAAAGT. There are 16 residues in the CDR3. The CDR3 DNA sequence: TGTGCCAGCAGTTACTCCTTCCAGGACGCCGGCAACACCATATATTTT. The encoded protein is CASSYSFQDAGNTIYF.

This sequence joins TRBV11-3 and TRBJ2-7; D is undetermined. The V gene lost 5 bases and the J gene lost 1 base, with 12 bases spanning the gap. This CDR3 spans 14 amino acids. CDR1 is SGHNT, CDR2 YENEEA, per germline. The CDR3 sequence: CASSVTTSSYEQYF. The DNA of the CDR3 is TGTGCCAGCAGCGTGACGACTTCTTCCTACGAGCAGTACTTC. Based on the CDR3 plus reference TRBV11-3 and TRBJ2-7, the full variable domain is EAGVVQSPRYKIIEKKQPVAFWCNPISGHNTLYWYLQNLGQGPELLIRYENEEAVDDSQLPKDRFSAERLKGVDSTLKIQPAELGDSAVYLCASSVTTSSYEQYFGPGTRLTVT.

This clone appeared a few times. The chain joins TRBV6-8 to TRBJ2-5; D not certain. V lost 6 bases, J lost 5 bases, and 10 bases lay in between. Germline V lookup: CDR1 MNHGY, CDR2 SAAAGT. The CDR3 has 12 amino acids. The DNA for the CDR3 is TGTGCCAGCAGGCCTCTCGGTGAGACCCAGTACTTC. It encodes CASRPLGETQYF.

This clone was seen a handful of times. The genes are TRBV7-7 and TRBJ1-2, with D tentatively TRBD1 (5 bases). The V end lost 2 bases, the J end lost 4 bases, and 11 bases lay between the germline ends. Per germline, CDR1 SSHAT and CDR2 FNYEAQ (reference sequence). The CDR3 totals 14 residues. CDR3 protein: CASSLPGRAYGYTF. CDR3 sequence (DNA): TGTGCCAGCAGCTTACCGGGGCGGGCCTATGGCTACACCTTC. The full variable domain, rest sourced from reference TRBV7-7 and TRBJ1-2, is GAGVSQSPRYKVTKRGQDVTLRCDPISSHATLYWYQQALGQGPEFLTYFNYEAQPDKSGLPSDRFSAERPEGSISTLTIQRTEQRDSAMYRCASSLPGRAYGYTFGSGTRLTVV.

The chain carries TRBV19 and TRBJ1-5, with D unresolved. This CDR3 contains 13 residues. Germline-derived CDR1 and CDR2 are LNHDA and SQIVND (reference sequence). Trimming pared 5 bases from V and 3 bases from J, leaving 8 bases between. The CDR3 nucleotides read TGTGCCAGTAGTCAGGATTTCAATCAGCCCCAGCATTTT. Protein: CASSQDFNQPQHF.

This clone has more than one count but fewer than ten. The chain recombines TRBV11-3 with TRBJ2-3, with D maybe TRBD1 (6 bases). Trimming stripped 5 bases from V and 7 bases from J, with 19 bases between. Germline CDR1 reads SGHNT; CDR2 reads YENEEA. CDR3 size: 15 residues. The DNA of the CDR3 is TGTGCCAGCAGCCAAAGTAGGGGGTCCACGAATACGCAGTATTTT. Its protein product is CASSQSRGSTNTQYF.

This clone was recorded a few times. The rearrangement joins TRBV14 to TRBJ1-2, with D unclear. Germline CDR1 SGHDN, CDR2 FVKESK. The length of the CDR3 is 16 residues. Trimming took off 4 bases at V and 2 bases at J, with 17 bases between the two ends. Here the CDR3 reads CASSPTRTPPNYGYTF. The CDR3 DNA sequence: TGTGCCAGCAGCCCGACTCGGACTCCCCCGAACTATGGCTACACCTTC. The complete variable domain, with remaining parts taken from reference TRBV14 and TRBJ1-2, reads EAGVTQFPSHSVIEKGQTVTLRCDPISGHDNLYWYRRVMGKEIKFLLHFVKESKQDESGMPNNRFLAERTGGTYSTLKVQPAELEDSGVYFCASSPTRTPPNYGYTFGSGTRLTVV.

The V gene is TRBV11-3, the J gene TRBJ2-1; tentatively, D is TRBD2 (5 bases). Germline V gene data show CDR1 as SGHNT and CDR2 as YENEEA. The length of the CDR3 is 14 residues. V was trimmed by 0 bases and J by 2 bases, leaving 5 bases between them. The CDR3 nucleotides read TGTGCCAGCAGCTTAGAGGGAGCCTACAATGAGCAGTTCTTC. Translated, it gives CASSLEGAYNEQFF.

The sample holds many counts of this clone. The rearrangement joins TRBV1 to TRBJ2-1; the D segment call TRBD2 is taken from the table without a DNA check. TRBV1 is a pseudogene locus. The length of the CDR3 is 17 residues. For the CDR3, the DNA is TGCGCCAGCAGCCAAGGAGAAACGGCGGGTTCCTACAATGAGCAGTTCTTC. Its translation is CASSQGETAGSYNEQFF.

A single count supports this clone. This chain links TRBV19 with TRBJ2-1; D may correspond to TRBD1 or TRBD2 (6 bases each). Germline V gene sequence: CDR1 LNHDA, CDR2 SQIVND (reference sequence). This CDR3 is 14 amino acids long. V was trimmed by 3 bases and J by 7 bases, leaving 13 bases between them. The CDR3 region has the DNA TGTGCCAGTAGTATCGGGGGCATGGGGAATGAGCAGTTCTTC. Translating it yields CASSIGGMGNEQFF.

Here the CDR3 reads CASKPDNYGYTF. The DNA for the CDR3 is TGTGCCAGCAAACCGGATAACTATGGCTACACCTTC. This chain joins TRBV2 and TRBJ1-2; no clear D. The CDR3 runs 12 residues. Germline V gives CDR1 SNHLY, CDR2 FYNNEI. V was cut by 7 bases and J by 1 base, with 7 bases left in between. Looking up the rest from reference TRBV2 and TRBJ1-2 gives the full variable domain: EPEVTQTPSHQVTQMGQEVILRCVPISNHLYFYWYRQILGQKVEFLVSFYNNEISEKSEIFDDQFSVERPDGSNFTLKIRSTKLEDSAMYFCASKPDNYGYTFGSGTRLTVV.

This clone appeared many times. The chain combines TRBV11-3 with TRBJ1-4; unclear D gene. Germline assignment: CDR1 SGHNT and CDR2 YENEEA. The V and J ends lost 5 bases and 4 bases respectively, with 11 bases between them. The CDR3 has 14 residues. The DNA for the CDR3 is TGTGCCAGCAGCCGCCGGGAAAATAATGAAAAACTGTTTTTT. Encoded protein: CASSRRENNEKLFF. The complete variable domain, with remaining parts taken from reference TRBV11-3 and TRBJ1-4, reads EAGVVQSPRYKIIEKKQPVAFWCNPISGHNTLYWYLQNLGQGPELLIRYENEEAVDDSQLPKDRFSAERLKGVDSTLKIQPAELGDSAVYLCASSRRENNEKLFFGSGTQLSVL.

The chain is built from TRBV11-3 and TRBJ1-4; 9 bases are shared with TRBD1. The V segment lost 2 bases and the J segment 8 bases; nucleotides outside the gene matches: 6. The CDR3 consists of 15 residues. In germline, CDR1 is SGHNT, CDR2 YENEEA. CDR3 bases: TGTGCCAGCAGCTTAAACAGGGGGCAAGGAGAAAAACTGTTTTTT. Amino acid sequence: CASSLNRGQGEKLFF.

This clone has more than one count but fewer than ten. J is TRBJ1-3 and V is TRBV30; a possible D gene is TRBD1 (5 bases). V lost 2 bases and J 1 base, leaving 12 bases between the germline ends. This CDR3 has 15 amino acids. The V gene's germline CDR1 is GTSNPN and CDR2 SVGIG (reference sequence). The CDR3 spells CAWSWGGGSGNTIYF. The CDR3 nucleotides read TGTGCCTGGAGTTGGGGGGGAGGATCTGGAAACACCATATATTTT.

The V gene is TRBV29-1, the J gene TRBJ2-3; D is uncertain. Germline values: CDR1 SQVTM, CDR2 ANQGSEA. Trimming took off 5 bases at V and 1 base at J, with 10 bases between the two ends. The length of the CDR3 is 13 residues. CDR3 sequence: CSVSTSGTDTQYF. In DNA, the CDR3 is TGCAGCGTTTCAACGTCAGGCACAGATACGCAGTATTTT.

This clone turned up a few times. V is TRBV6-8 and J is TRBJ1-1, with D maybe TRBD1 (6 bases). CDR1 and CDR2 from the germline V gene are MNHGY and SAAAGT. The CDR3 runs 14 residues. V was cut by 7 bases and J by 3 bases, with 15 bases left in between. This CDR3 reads CASNSGVIHTEAFF. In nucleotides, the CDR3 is TGTGCCAGCAACTCAGGGGTGATTCACACTGAAGCTTTCTTT.

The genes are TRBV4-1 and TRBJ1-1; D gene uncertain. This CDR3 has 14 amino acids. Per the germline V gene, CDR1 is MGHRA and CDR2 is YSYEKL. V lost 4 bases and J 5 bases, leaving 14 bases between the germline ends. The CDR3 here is CASSLGPGVTEAFF. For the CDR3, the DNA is TGCGCCAGCAGCCTGGGCCCCGGGGTGACTGAAGCTTTCTTT.

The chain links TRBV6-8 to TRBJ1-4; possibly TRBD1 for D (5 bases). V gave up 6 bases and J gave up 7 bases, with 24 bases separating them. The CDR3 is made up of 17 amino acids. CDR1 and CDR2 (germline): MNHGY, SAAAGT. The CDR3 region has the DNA TGTGCCAGCAGGAAGAAACAAGGTCTAGGGGTTAGTGAAAAACTGTTTTTT. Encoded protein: CASRKKQGLGVSEKLFF.

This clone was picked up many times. CDR3 loop: CASSPPGTGMNTEAFF. The CDR3 nucleotides are TGTGCCAGCAGTCCCCCCGGGACAGGAATGAACACTGAAGCTTTCTTT. V is TRBV11-3 and J is TRBJ1-1, with 8 bases identical to TRBD1. The V gene end was trimmed by 6 bases and the J gene end by 0 bases; junction bases not matched to a gene: 9. Germline assignment: CDR1 SGHNT and CDR2 YENEEA. The length of the CDR3 is 16 residues. The full variable domain, its missing parts supplied by reference TRBV11-3 and TRBJ1-1, is EAGVVQSPRYKIIEKKQPVAFWCNPISGHNTLYWYLQNLGQGPELLIRYENEEAVDDSQLPKDRFSAERLKGVDSTLKIQPAELGDSAVYLCASSPPGTGMNTEAFFGQGTRLTVV.

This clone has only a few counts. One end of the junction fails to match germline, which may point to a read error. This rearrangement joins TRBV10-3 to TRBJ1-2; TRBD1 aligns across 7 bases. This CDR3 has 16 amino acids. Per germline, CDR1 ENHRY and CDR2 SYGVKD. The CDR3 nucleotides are TGTGCCAGCAGTGAGCTCCACAGGGGTCAATTCAATGGCTACACCTTC. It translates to CASSELHRGQFNGYTF.

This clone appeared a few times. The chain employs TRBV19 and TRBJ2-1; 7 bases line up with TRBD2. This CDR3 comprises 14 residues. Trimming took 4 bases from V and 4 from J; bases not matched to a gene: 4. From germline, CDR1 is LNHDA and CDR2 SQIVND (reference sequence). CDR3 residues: CASSNQGLYNEQFF. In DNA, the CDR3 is TGTGCCAGTAGTAACCAGGGACTATACAATGAGCAGTTCTTC. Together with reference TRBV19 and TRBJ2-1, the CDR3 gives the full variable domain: DGGITQSPKYLFRKEGQNVTLSCEQNLNHDAMYWYRQDPGQGLRLIYYSQIVNDFQKGDIAEGYSVSREKKESFPLTVTSAQKNPTAFYLCASSNQGLYNEQFFGPGTRLTVL.